This T cell receptor beta chain was captured by sequencing in a study of regulatory T cells in long-lasting Graves disease. The CDR3 has 13 amino acids. Germline CDR1 KGHDR, CDR2 SFDVKD. Through Arm-PCR of CDR3 regions and iRepertoire HTBI primers, TCR beta libraries were built. TCRdb independently ran MiXCR on the multiplex PCR reads; one entry per CDR3 protein. Among about 540,000 distinct CDR3 sequences listed, approximately 12% were seen once. The sample's time point: newly diagnosed GD, antithyroid drugs for less than 3 months. The authors made the TCR library using RNA they extracted from PBMCs. About this clonotype itself: A read error is possible here, since a much larger clone lies one base away.

In addition, the sample was reused for a study of T cells in Graves' hyperthyroidism and ophthalmopathy. This second study says: The model made its ophthalmopathy prediction, and onset followed a median 6.5 months later.

This TCR was recovered from a man aged 25 to 40 with Graves disease. The chain joins TRBV24-1 to TRBJ1-1; weak D call: TRBD1 (6 bases). Specimen: peripheral blood mononuclear cells (PBMCs), collected at new diagnosis, from a patient treated with antithyroid drugs. The CDR3 here is CATRMGAQTEALF. The CDR3 bases are TGTGCCACCCGGATGGGGGCGCAAACTGAAGCTCTCTTT.